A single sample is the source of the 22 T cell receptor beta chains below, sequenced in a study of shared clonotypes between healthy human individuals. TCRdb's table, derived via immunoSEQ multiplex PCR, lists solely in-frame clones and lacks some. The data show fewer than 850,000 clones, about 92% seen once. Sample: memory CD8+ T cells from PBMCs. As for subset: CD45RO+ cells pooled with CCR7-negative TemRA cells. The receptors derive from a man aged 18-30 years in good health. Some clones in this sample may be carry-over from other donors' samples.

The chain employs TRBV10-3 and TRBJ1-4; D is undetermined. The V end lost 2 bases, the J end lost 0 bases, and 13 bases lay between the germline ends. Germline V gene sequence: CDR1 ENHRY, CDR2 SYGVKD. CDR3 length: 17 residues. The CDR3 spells CAISEGRKLATNEKLFF. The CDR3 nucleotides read TGTGCCATCAGTGAGGGGCGGAAACTCGCAACTAATGAAAAACTGTTTTTT.

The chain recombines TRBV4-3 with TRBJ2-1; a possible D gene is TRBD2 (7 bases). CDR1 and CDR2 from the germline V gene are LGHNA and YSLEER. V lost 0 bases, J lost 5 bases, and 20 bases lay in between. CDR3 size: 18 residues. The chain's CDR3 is CASSQDVGQREGDNEQFF. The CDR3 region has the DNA TGCGCCAGCAGCCAAGATGTCGGACAGCGGGAAGGGGACAATGAGCAGTTCTTC.

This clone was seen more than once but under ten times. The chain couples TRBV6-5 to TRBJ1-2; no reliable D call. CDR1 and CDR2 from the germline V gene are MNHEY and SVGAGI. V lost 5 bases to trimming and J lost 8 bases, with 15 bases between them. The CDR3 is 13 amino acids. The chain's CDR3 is CASSDSWTVGYTF. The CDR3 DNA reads TGTGCCAGCAGTGATTCCTGGACGGTGGGCTACACCTTC.

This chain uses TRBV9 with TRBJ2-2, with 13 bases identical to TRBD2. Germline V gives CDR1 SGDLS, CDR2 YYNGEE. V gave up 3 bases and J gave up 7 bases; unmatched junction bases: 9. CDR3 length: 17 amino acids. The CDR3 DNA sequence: TGTGCCAGCAGCGATACTAGCGGGAGGGCCCTGGTCGGGGAGCTGTTTTTT. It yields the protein CASSDTSGRALVGELFF.

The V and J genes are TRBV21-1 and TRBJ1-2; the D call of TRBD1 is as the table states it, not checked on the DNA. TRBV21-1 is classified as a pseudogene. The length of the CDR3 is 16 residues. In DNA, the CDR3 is TGTGCCAGCAGCAAAGAGGACAGGGGGCACCCCTATGGCTACACCTTC. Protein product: CASSKEDRGHPYGYTF.

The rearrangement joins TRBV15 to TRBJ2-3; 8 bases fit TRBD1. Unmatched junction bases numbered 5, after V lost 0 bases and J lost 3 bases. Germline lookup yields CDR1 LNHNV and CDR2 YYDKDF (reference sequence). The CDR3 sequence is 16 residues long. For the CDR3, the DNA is TGTGCCACCAGCAGAGATCGGCGGACAGGGACAGATACGCAGTATTTT. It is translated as CATSRDRRTGTDTQYF.

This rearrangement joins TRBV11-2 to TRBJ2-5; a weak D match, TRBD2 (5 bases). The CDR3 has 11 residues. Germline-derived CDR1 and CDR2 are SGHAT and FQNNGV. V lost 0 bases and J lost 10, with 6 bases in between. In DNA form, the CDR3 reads TGTGCCAGCAGCTTAGATCGGGGCCAGTACTTC. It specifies CASSLDRGQYF.

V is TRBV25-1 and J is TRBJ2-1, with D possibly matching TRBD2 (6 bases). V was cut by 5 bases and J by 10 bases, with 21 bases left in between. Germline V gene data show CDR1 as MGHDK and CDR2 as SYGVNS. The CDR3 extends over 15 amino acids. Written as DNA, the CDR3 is TGTGCCAGCAGTCCGCGTCCCGGGACTTCTTCCGAGCAGTTCTTC. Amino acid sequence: CASSPRPGTSSEQFF.

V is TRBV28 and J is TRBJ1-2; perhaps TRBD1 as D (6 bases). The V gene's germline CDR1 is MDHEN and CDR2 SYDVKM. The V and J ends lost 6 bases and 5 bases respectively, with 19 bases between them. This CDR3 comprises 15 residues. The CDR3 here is CASSLEGVGSYGYTF. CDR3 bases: TGTGCCAGCAGCCTTGAGGGGGTGGGTTCATATGGCTACACCTTC.

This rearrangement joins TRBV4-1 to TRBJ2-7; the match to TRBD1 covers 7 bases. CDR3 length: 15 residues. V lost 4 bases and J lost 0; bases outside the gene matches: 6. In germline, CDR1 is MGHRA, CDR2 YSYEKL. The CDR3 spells CASSPIRQGSYEQYF. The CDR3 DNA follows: TGCGCCAGCAGCCCGATTCGACAGGGCTCCTACGAGCAGTACTTC.

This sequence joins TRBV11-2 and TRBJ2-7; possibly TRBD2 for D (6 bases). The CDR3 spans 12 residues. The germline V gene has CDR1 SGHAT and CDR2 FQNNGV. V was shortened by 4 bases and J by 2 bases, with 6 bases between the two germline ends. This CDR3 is CASSWGAYEQYF. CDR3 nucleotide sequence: TGTGCCAGCAGCTGGGGGGCCTACGAGCAGTACTTC.

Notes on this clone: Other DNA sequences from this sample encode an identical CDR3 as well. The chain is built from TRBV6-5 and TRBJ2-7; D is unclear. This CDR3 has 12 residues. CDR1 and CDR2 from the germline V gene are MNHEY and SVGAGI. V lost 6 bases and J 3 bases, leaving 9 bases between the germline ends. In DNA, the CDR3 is TGTGCCAGCAGCAGTGGGGACTACGAGCAGTACTTC. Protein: CASSSGDYEQYF.

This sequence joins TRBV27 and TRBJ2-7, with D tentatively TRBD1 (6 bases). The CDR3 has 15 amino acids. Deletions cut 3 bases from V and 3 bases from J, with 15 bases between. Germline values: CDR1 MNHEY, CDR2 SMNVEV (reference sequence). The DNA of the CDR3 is TGTGCCAGCAGTTTTGGGCCCACAGGGAACTACGAGCAGTACTTC. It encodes CASSFGPTGNYEQYF.

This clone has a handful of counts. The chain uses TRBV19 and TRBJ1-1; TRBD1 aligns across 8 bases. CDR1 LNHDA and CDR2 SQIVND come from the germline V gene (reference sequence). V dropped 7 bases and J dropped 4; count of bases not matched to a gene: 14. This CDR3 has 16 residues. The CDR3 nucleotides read TGTGCCAGTACCCCGGGCTGGACAGGGTCGGGCACTGAAGCTTTCTTT. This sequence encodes CASTPGWTGSGTEAFF.

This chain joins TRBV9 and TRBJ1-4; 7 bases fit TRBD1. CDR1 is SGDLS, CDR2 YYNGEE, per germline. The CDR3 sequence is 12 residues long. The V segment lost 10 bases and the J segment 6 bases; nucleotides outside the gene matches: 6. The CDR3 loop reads CAAPDRDEKLFF. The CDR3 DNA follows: TGTGCCGCCCCTGACAGGGATGAAAAACTGTTTTTT.

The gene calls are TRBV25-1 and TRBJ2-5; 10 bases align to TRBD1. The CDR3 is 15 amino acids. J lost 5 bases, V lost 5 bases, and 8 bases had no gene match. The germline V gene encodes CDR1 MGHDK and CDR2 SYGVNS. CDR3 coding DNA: TGTGCCAGCAGTCCACGGACAGGGGGTTTGGAGACCCAGTACTTC. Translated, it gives CASSPRTGGLETQYF.

CDR3 bases: TGTGCCAGCAGTTTATACAGCCGCTCCTACGAGCAGTACTTC. Protein: CASSLYSRSYEQYF. The chain is built from TRBV28 and TRBJ2-7; D not certain. The CDR3 totals 14 residues. Trimming removed 1 base at V and 0 bases at J, with 7 bases between. The germline V gene encodes CDR1 MDHEN and CDR2 SYDVKM.

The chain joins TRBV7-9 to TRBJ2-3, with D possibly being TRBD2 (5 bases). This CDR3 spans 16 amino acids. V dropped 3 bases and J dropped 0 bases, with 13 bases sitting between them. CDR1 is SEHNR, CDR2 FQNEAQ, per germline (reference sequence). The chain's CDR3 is CASSLSVRVSTDTQYF. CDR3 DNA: TGTGCCAGCAGCTTGTCCGTGCGGGTTAGCACAGATACGCAGTATTTT. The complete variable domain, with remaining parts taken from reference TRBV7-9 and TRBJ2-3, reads DTGVSQNPRHKITKRGQNVTFRCDPISEHNRLYWYRQTLGQGPEFLTYFQNEAQLEKSRLLSDRFSAERPKGSFSTLEIQRTEQGDSAMYLCASSLSVRVSTDTQYFGPGTRLTVL.

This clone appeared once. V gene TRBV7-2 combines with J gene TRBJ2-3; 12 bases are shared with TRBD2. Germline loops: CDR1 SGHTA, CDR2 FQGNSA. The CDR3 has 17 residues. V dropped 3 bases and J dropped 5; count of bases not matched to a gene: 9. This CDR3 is CASSFITSGRSEDTQYF. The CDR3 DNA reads TGTGCCAGCAGCTTCATCACTAGCGGGAGGTCGGAAGATACGCAGTATTTT.

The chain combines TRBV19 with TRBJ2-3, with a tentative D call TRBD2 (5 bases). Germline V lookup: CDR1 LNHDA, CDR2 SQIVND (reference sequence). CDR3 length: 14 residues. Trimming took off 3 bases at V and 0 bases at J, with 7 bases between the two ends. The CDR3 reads CASSMLASTDTQYF. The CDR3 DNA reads TGTGCCAGTAGTATGCTAGCAAGCACAGATACGCAGTATTTT.

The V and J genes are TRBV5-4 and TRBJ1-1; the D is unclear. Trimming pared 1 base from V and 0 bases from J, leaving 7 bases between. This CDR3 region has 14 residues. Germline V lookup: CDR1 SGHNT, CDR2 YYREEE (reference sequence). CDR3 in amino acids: CASSLSRLNTEAFF. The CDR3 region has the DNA TGTGCCAGCAGCTTGAGCAGGTTGAACACTGAAGCTTTCTTT.

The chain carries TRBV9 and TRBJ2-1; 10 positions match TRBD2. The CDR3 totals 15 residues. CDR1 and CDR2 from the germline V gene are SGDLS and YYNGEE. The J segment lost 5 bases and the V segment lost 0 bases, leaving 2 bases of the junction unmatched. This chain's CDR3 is CASSVASGGDNEQFF. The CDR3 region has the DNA TGTGCCAGCAGCGTAGCTAGCGGGGGAGACAATGAGCAGTTCTTC.